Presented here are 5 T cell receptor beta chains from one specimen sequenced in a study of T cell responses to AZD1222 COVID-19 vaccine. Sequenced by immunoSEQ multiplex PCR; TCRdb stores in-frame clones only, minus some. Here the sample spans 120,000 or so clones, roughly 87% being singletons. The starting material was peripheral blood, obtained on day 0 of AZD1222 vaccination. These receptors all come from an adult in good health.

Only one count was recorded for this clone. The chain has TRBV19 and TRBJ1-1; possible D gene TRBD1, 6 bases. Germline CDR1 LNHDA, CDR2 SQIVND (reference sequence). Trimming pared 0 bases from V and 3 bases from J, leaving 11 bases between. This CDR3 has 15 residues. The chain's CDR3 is CASSIDGGSDTEAFF. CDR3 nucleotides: TGTGCCAGTAGTATAGATGGGGGCTCGGACACTGAAGCTTTCTTT.

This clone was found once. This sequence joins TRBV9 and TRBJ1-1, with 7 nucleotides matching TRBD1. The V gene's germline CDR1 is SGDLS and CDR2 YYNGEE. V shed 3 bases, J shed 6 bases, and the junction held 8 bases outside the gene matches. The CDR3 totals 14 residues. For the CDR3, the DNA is TGTGCCAGCAGCGGTAACAGGGGAATCGCTGAAGCTTTCTTT. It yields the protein CASSGNRGIAEAFF.

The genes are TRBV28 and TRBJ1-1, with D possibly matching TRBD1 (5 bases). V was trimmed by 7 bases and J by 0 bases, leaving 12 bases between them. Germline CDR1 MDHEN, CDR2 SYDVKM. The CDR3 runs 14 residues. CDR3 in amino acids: CASKEQGLNTEAFF. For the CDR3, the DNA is TGTGCCAGCAAAGAGCAGGGTCTGAACACTGAAGCTTTCTTT.

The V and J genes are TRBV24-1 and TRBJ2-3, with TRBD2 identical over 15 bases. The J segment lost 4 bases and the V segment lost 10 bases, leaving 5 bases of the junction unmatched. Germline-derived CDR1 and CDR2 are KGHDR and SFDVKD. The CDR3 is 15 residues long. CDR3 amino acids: CATAGLAGGSDTQYF. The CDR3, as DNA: TGTGCCACGGCGGGACTAGCGGGGGGCTCAGATACGCAGTATTTT.

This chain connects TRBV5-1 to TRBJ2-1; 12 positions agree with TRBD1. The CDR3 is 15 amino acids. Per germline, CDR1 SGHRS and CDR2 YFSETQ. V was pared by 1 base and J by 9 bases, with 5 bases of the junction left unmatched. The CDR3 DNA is TGCGCCAGCAGCTTGTTGGGACAGGGGGCCGGTGAGCAGTTCTTC. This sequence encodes CASSLLGQGAGEQFF.